Below, one T cell receptor beta chain is given with its context. Per the germline V gene, CDR1 is GTSNPN and CDR2 is SVGIG (reference sequence). This CDR3 has 13 residues. V was clipped by 0 bases and J by 7 bases; unmatched bases: 6. TCRdb's copy holds only in-frame clones and misses some; the assay was immunoSEQ multiplex PCR. Of hundreds of thousands of clones in the sample, over 75% were seen once. The sample belongs to a study of blood T cell repertoires in COVID-19. The chain couples TRBV30 to TRBJ2-7, with 7 bases identical to TRBD1. This TCR was sampled from a man aged 25-45 years who had recovered from COVID-19. Sequencing was performed on PBMCs or T cells enriched from blood (not recorded which). CDR3 loop: CAWSVRWDSEQYF. The CDR3 bases are TGTGCCTGGAGTGTACGGTGGGACAGTGAGCAGTACTTC.